This T cell receptor beta chain comes out of a study of neurological immune-mediated disorders. This clonotype has at least ten counts. The antigen remains unidentified. Study-wide points: TCR clonal expansion peaked in HTLV-1-associated myelopathy patients and was lowest in multiple sclerosis patients.

The CDR3 runs 11 residues. With 6 bases removed from V and 4 bases from J, the gap between germline ends came to 10 bases. Germline values: CDR1 DFQATT, CDR2 SNEGSKA (reference sequence). TCRdb used MiXCR to reprocess the 5' RACE reads, holding one entry per CDR3 protein. The profile shows roughly 88,000 distinct CDR3 sequences, roughly 3.5% of them singletons. This sequence originates from a woman in her forties or fifties with multiple sclerosis. This chain links TRBV20-1 with TRBJ2-7; D gene uncertain. The sample was PBMCs. The CDR3 bases are TGCAGTGCCCCCCCCAAATACGAGCAGTACTTC. Translated, it gives CSAPPKYEQYF.